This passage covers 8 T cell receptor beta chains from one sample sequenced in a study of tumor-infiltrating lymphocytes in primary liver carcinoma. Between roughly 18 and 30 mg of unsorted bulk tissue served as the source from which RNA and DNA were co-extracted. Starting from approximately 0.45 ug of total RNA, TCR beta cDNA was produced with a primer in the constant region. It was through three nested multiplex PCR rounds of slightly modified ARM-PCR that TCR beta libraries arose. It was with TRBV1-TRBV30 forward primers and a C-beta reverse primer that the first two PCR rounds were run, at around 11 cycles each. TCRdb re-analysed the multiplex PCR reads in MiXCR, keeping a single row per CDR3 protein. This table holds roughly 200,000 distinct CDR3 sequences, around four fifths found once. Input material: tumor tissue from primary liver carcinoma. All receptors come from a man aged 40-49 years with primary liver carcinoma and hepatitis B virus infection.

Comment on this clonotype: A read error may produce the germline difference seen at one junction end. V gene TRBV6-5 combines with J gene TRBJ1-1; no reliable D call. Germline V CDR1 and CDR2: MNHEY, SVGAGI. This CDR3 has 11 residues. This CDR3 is CAIRVNTEAFF. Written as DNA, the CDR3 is TGTGCCATCAGAGTGAATACTGAAGCTTTCTTT.

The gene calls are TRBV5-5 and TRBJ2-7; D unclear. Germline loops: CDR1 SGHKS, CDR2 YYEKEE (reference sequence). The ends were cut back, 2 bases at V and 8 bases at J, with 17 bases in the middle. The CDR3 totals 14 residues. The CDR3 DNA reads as TGTGCCAGCAGCTTTGTTCCACATGCAGGAAAGCAGTACTTC. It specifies CASSFVPHAGKQYF.

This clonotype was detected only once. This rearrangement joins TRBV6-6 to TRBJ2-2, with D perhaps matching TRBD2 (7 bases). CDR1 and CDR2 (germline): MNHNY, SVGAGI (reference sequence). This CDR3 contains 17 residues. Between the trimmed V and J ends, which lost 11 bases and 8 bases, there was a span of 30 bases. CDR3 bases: TGTGCCGCGGGAGAAACTTACGCGAAGGGGGGCACTGGGGAGCTGTTTTTT. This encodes CAAGETYAKGGTGELFF.

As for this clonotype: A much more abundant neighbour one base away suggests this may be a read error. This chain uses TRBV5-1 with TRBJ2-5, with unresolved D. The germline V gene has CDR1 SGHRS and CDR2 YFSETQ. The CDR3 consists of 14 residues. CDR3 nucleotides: TGCGCCGGCAGCTTGGCCGCCAGCCAAGAGACCCAGTACTTC. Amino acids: CAGSLAASQETQYF.

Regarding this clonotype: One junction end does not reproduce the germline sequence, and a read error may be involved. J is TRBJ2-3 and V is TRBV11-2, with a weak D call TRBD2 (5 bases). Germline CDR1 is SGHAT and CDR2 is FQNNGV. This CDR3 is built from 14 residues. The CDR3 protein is CASSSDLTSDTQYF. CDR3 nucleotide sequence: TGTGCCAGCAGCTCGGACTTGACGTCAGACACGCAATATTTT.

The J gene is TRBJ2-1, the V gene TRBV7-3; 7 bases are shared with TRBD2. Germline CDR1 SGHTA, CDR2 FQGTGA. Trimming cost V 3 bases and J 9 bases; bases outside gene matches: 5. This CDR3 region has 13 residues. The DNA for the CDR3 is TGTGCCAGCAGCTTGTTCAGGGAGGGTGAGCAGTTCTTC. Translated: CASSLFREGEQFF.

Written as DNA, the CDR3 is TGTACCAACAGCATTCTCGGGACTAGCGGGACCAAAAACATTCAGTACTTC. As protein: CTNSILGTSGTKNIQYF. The chain combines TRBV11-1 with TRBJ2-4, with 13 bases aligning to TRBD2. CDR1 is SGHAT and CDR2 is FQDESV in the germline V gene (reference sequence). This CDR3 is built from 17 residues. Looking up the rest from reference TRBV11-1 and TRBJ2-4 gives the full variable domain: EAEVAQSPRYKITEKSQAVAFWCDPISGHATLYWYRQILGQGPELLVQFQDESVVDDSQLPKDRFSAERLKGVDSTLKIQPAELGDSAMYLCTNSILGTSGTKNIQYFGAGTRLSVL.

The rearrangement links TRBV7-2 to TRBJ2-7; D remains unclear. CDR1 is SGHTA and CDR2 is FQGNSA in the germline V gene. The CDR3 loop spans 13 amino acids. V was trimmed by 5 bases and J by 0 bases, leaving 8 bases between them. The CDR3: CASSAKSSYEQYF. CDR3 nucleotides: TGTGCCAGCAGCGCAAAAAGCTCCTACGAGCAGTACTTC.